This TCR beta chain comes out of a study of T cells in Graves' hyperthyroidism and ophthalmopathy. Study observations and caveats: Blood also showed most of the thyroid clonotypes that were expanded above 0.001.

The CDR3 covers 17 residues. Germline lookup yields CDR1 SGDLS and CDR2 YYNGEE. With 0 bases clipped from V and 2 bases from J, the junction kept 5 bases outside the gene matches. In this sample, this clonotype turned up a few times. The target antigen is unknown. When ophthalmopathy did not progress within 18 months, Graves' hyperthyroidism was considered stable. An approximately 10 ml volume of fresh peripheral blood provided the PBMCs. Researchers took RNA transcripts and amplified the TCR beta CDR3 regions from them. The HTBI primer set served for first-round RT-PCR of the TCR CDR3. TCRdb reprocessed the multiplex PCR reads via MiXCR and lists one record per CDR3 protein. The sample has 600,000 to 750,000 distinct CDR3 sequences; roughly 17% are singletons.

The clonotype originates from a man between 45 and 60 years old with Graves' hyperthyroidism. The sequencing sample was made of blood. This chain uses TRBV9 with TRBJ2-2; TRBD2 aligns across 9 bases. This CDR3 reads CASSVAGLALNTGELFF. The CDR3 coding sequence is TGTGCCAGCAGCGTAGCGGGACTAGCTCTTAACACCGGGGAGCTGTTTTTT.